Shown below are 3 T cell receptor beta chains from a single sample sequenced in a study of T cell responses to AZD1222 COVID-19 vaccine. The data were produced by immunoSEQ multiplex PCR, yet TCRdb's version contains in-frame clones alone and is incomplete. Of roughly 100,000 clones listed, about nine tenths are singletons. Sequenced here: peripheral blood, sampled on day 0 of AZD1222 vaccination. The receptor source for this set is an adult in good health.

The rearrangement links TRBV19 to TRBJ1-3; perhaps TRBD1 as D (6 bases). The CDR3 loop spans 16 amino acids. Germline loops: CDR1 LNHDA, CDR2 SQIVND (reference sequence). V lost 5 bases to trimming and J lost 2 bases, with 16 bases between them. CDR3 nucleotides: TGTGCCAGTAGTTCGCAGGGGAATGTGGCTGGAAACACCATATATTTT. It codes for CASSSQGNVAGNTIYF.

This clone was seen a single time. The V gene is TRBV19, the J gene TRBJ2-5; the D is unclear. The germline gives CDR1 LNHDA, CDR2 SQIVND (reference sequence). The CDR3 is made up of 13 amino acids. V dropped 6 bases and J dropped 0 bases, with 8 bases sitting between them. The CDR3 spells CASSLRDQETQYF. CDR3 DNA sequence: TGTGCCAGTAGCCTTAGAGACCAAGAGACCCAGTACTTC.

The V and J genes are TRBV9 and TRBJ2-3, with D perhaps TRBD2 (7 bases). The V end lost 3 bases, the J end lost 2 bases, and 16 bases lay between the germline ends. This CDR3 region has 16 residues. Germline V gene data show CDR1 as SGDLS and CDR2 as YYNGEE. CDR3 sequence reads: CASSGRGGGHTDTQYF. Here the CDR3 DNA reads TGTGCCAGCAGCGGGAGGGGAGGGGGACACACAGATACGCAGTATTTT.